The TCR beta chain under discussion was sequenced for a study of cytotoxic CD8 clonotypes in ibrutinib-treated CLL. This clone turned up a few times. Method: immunoSEQ multiplex PCR; TCRdb's copy keeps in-frame clones and lacks some. This sample has approximately 5,500 clones; approximately 71% occur once, and the top ten carry around two fifths. This sample comprised PBMCs, obtained before ibrutinib treatment. The receptor comes from a human donor with chronic lymphocytic leukemia.

This CDR3 reads CASSLGSGQYF. For the CDR3, the DNA is TGTGCCAGCAGCTTGGGATCTGGGCAGTACTTC. The rearrangement links TRBV5-6 to TRBJ2-7; D remains ambiguous. V gave up 0 bases and J gave up 9 bases, with 7 bases separating them. CDR1 is SGHDT and CDR2 is YYEEEE in the germline V gene. This CDR3 is 11 amino acids long. Combining the CDR3 with reference TRBV5-6 and TRBJ2-7 gives the whole variable domain DAGVTQSPTHLIKTRGQQVTLRCSPKSGHDTVSWYQQALGQGPQFIFQYYEEEERQRGNFPDRFSGHQFPNYSSELNVNALLLGDSALYLCASSLGSGQYFGPGTRLTVT.